The present T cell receptor beta chain was sequenced within a study of regulatory T cells in long-lasting Graves disease (dated by TCRdb to the early 2020s). With regard to the full study: Persistent Graves' disease was defined as antithyroid drug treatment for over 5 years with persistently positive TSH receptor autoantibodies. A total of about 33 samples underwent TCR sequencing, from about 13 patients with persistent Graves' disease and some 20 patients with newly diagnosed Graves' disease. Patients with persistent Graves' disease were compared with patients with newly diagnosed Graves' disease using TCR sequencing and RNA sequencing of peripheral blood. On average, persistent Graves' disease patients in the clinical cohort had been on antithyroid drugs for eight to twelve years. The study was registered as a clinical trial and conducted in China.

The time point label for this specimen denotes: persistent/refractory GD, antithyroid drugs over 5 years with positive TRAb. For both TCR sequencing and RNA sequencing, RNA was extracted from PBMCs using TRIzol. Graves' disease was diagnosed according to American Thyroid Association guidelines. The patients came from an endocrinology department in Xi'an, China. Each patient gave approximately 9 milliliters of peripheral blood, collected in an EDTA anticoagulant tube. Ficoll Paque Plus density gradient separation was used to isolate PBMCs, and no further T cell sorting was performed. An Agilent 2100 Bioanalyzer and agarose gel were used to check RNA quality, and a NanoDrop 2000 was used to measure RNA concentration. In the case of this clonotype: This receptor's antigen is unknown. Per-base quality was not reported, and no clone a single base away is much larger than it.

Trimming takes 0 bases from V and 9 bases from J, and the germline ends sit 15 bases apart. In the germline V gene, CDR1 corresponds to MNHEY and CDR2 to SVGEGT. Including the terminal cysteine and phenylalanine, the CDR3 comprises 14 residues. Only CDR3 DNA remains: 42 bases, in frame from the first base. The paper as a whole reports these results and caveats: Compared with newly diagnosed patients, persistent Graves' disease patients had lower TCR Shannon entropy and fewer highly expanded clones, which suggests clonal expansion. Preferential use of TRBV28, TRBJ1-2 and TRBJ2-5 was observed in persistent disease, whereas TRBV20-1 and TRBJ2-1 were favored in newly diagnosed disease. The authors noted that the small sample size was a limitation that may lower accuracy. Because the primary lesion, thyroid tissue, could not be accessed, the study looked at peripheral blood alone. Sequencing and analysis were limited to the TCR beta chain. A larger number of public clonotypes was shared among persistent patients (fewer than 3,000) than among newly diagnosed patients (approximately 1,000).

The library was made by multiplex PCR. Sequencing used an Illumina HiSeq 4000. To build TCR beta libraries, CDR3 regions were amplified by Arm-PCR using iRepertoire HTBI primers. Before sequencing, the PCR products underwent gel purification. In the authors' own workflow: Across samples, 60 to 70 TRBV and 14 TRBJ segments were identified and used for gene usage analysis of CDR3 amino acid clonotypes. Filtered high-quality paired reads were merged into contigs using COPE and FqMerger. Contigs were aligned with BLAST to IMGT TRBV, TRBD and TRBJ reference genes, and CDR3 was defined per IMGT. Clonotypes above 0.1% frequency were classified as highly expanded clones. Shannon entropy served as the measure of repertoire diversity, while the Gini coefficient captured V-J evenness. Clonotypes shared by more than one individual were considered public. The raw public reads went through TCRdb reprocessing: fastp at Q25, MiXCR clone calling, in-frame beta chains kept. When rows share a CDR3 protein, they turn into one entry using the most common DNA and genes. What appears here as the V and J calls and clone size reflects TCRdb's work, not the paper's. This sample has hundreds of thousands of distinct CDR3 sequences in its table, and roughly 21% of those were observed once. The ten largest clones take up roughly 7% of the sample.

This sequence uses TRBV6-2 or TRBV6-3 and TRBJ2-7; the D gene is possibly TRBD1 or TRBD2, with 6 bases matching each. The sequence was collected from a female donor with Graves disease. The sample consisted of peripheral blood mononuclear cells (PBMCs), taken when the disease was refractory, from a patient treated with antithyroid drugs. CDR3 region: CASSYSETGRRQYF. The sequence in DNA is TGTGCCAGCAGTTACTCGGAAACAGGGAGGCGGCAGTACTTC.